This passage covers 22 T cell receptor beta chains from one sample sequenced in a study of OX40 agonist ivuxolimab in advanced cancers. Method: immunoSEQ multiplex PCR; TCRdb's copy keeps in-frame clones and lacks some. The sample has 50,000 to 70,000 clones, approximately 79% seen once. Sequenced material: CD4+ or CD8+ T cells sorted from blood, taken in a trial of the OX40 agonist ivuxolimab. The source of these receptors is an adult with an advanced solid tumor such as melanoma, head and neck, liver or kidney cancer.

The rearrangement uses TRBV7-8 and TRBJ1-5, with D possibly matching TRBD1 (5 bases). Between the trimmed V and J ends, which lost 3 bases and 6 bases, there was a span of 15 bases. This CDR3 region has 15 residues. The germline V gene encodes CDR1 SGHVS and CDR2 FQNEAQ. In DNA, the CDR3 is TGTGCCAGCAGCTTGGAGGGACTGGGCGGTCAGCCCCAGCATTTT. Protein product: CASSLEGLGGQPQHF.

The chain recombines TRBV27 with TRBJ2-7; the match to TRBD2 covers 10 bases. There are 18 residues in the CDR3. The germline gives CDR1 MNHEY, CDR2 SMNVEV (reference sequence). The V and J ends lost 4 bases and 0 bases, in that order; junction bases with no gene match: 12. The CDR3 region is CASSSRVQTSGSSYEQYF. The CDR3 DNA sequence: TGTGCCAGCAGTTCTAGAGTCCAGACTAGCGGGTCCTCCTACGAGCAGTACTTC.

The chain is built from TRBV5-5 and TRBJ2-7; 9 bases map to TRBD2. Germline V gene data show CDR1 as SGHKS and CDR2 as YYEKEE (reference sequence). The CDR3 covers 14 residues. The J segment lost 3 bases and the V segment lost 3 bases, leaving 4 bases of the junction unmatched. The CDR3 here is CASSSLRGGYEQYF. DNA of the CDR3: TGTGCCAGCAGCTCCTTGCGGGGGGGCTACGAGCAGTACTTC. Complete variable domain (other parts from reference TRBV5-5 and TRBJ2-7): DAGVTQSPTHLIKTRGQQVTLRCSPISGHKSVSWYQQVLGQGPQFIFQYYEKEERGRGNFPDRFSARQFPNYSSELNVNALLLGDSALYLCASSSLRGGYEQYFGPGTRLTVT.

This chain joins TRBV6-1 and TRBJ1-1; 11 nucleotides align to TRBD1. The length of the CDR3 is 14 residues. Germline CDR1 and CDR2: MNHNS and SASEGT. Unmatched junction bases numbered 5, after V lost 6 bases and J lost 5 bases. CDR3 coding DNA: TGTGCCAGCAGGAAGGGACAGGGGGAAACTGAAGCTTTCTTT. As protein: CASRKGQGETEAFF.

This rearrangement joins TRBV7-9 to TRBJ1-2; D gene unclear. V was cut by 5 bases and J by 5 bases, with 21 bases left in between. The CDR3 spans 16 residues. From germline, CDR1 is SEHNR and CDR2 FQNEAQ (reference sequence). CDR3 loop: CASSPPVAVRSYGYTF. The CDR3 DNA reads as TGTGCCAGCAGCCCCCCTGTGGCCGTAAGGTCTTATGGCTACACCTTC.

The chain couples TRBV4-1 to TRBJ2-5, with D possibly TRBD1 on 5 matching bases. This CDR3 has 13 amino acids. Germline CDR1 reads MGHRA; CDR2 reads YSYEKL. V lost 4 bases and J lost 1, with 7 bases in between. The CDR3 nucleotides read TGCGCCAGCAGCCCAGGGTTCCAAGAGACCCAGTACTTC. Translated: CASSPGFQETQYF.

The V gene is TRBV2, the J gene TRBJ2-2, with 7 positions matching TRBD1. The CDR3 extends over 14 amino acids. Germline-derived CDR1 and CDR2 are SNHLY and FYNNEI. Unmatched junction bases numbered 4, after V lost 6 bases and J lost 3 bases. The CDR3 coding sequence is TGTGCCAGCAGGGGGACAGTAGACACCGGGGAGCTGTTTTTT. Its protein is CASRGTVDTGELFF. Based on the CDR3 plus reference TRBV2 and TRBJ2-2, the full variable domain is EPEVTQTPSHQVTQMGQEVILRCVPISNHLYFYWYRQILGQKVEFLVSFYNNEISEKSEIFDDQFSVERPDGSNFTLKIRSTKLEDSAMYFCASRGTVDTGELFFGEGSRLTVL.

This chain links TRBV6-1 with TRBJ2-6; D not certain. The CDR3 spans 17 residues. V lost 2 bases and J 5 bases, leaving 16 bases between the germline ends. The V gene's germline CDR1 is MNHNS and CDR2 SASEGT. CDR3: CASSELGITLRANVLTF. CDR3 DNA: TGTGCCAGCAGTGAACTGGGGATTACCCTTCGGGCCAACGTCCTGACTTTC.

The CDR3 spells CASSQDGTRYEQYF. The CDR3 DNA sequence: TGTGCCAGCAGCCAAGATGGGACACGCTACGAGCAGTACTTC. The V call is TRBV4-2, the J call TRBJ2-7, with TRBD1 as a possible D gene (6 bases). The germline V gene has CDR1 LGHNA and CDR2 YNFKEQ. Between the trimmed V and J ends, which lost 0 bases and 3 bases, there was a span of 9 bases. The CDR3 has 14 amino acids.

The rearrangement uses TRBV5-1 and TRBJ1-6, with D possibly matching TRBD1 (5 bases). Deletions cut 7 bases from V and 5 bases from J, with 16 bases between. The germline V gene encodes CDR1 SGHRS and CDR2 YFSETQ. The CDR3 totals 15 residues. This CDR3 is CASSERDGNNSPLHF. The CDR3 DNA reads as TGCGCCAGCTCGGAAAGGGACGGCAATAATTCACCCCTCCACTTT.

This clone came up a few times. V gene TRBV19 combines with J gene TRBJ2-4; D not resolved. The germline V and J ends were trimmed by 3 bases and 1 base, with 10 bases remaining between them. This CDR3 is built from 15 residues. Germline CDR1 and CDR2: LNHDA and SQIVND (reference sequence). CDR3 residues: CASSMGGRAKNIQYF. CDR3 nucleotides: TGTGCCAGTAGTATGGGTGGTAGGGCCAAAAACATTCAGTACTTC.

The chain joins TRBV29-1 to TRBJ1-2; D ambiguous. CDR1 is SQVTM and CDR2 is ANQGSEA in the germline V gene. V gave up 0 bases and J gave up 4 bases, with 9 bases separating them. This CDR3 is built from 13 residues. As DNA, the CDR3 is TGCAGCGTTGAAGATAACTCCAGCTATGGCTACACCTTC. Its protein product is CSVEDNSSYGYTF.

V and J are TRBV27 and TRBJ2-3; D is unclear. This CDR3 region has 18 residues. Trimming cost V 5 bases and J 0 bases, with 21 bases left between them. The germline gives CDR1 MNHEY, CDR2 SMNVEV (reference sequence). The CDR3 DNA reads TGTGCCAGCAGTCCGCCCCGTTTTGGGGTTATTAGCACAGATACGCAGTATTTT. It codes for CASSPPRFGVISTDTQYF.

The chain combines TRBV20-1 with TRBJ2-7; the match to TRBD1 covers 8 bases. CDR1 and CDR2 (germline): DFQATT, SNEGSKA (reference sequence). This CDR3 comprises 10 residues. V was clipped by 5 bases and J by 6 bases; unmatched bases: 0. The CDR3 nucleotides are TGCAGTGCTCAGGGGGCCGAGCAGTACTTC. Translated, it gives CSAQGAEQYF.

The rearrangement joins TRBV27 to TRBJ2-7, with D hard to call. The germline gives CDR1 MNHEY, CDR2 SMNVEV (reference sequence). Trimming removed 8 bases at V and 0 bases at J, with 11 bases between. The CDR3 has 13 amino acids. The CDR3 bases are TGTGCCAGCGCCTATAGGGCCTCCTACGAGCAGTACTTC. It encodes CASAYRASYEQYF.

The rearrangement links TRBV11-3 to TRBJ2-2, with 11 positions matching TRBD2. The J segment lost 4 bases and the V segment lost 2 bases, leaving 0 bases of the junction unmatched. CDR1 and CDR2 (germline): SGHNT, YENEEA. CDR3 length: 15 residues. The DNA for the CDR3 is TGTGCCAGCAGCTTAACTAGCGGGAGCACCGGGGAGCTGTTTTTT. Translation gives CASSLTSGSTGELFF.

This chain connects TRBV15 to TRBJ1-5; no reliable D call. The V gene lost 4 bases and the J gene lost 4 bases, with 17 bases spanning the gap. CDR3 size: 16 residues. CDR1 is LNHNV and CDR2 is YYDKDF in the germline V gene (reference sequence). The CDR3 coding sequence is TGTGCCACCAGCAACTCTTCGAGGGTAGCAAATCAGCCCCAGCATTTT. Translation: CATSNSSRVANQPQHF.

This chain connects TRBV5-6 to TRBJ1-5; D gene ambiguous. V was clipped by 2 bases and J by 4 bases, with 4 bases between them. The CDR3 spans 12 residues. Germline CDR1 reads SGHDT; CDR2 reads YYEEEE. In nucleotides, the CDR3 is TGTGCCAGCAGCTTCGATAATCAGCCCCAGCATTTT. Translating gives CASSFDNQPQHF.

The V gene is TRBV2, the J gene TRBJ1-5; 7 bases line up with TRBD1. Germline CDR1 is SNHLY and CDR2 is FYNNEI. The CDR3 length is 15 residues. The trim removed 6 bases at V and 0 bases at J, leaving 5 bases unmatched. Here the CDR3 reads CASRGQTYSNQPQHF. The CDR3 DNA sequence: TGTGCCAGCAGGGGACAGACCTATAGCAATCAGCCCCAGCATTTT.

V gene TRBV2 combines with J gene TRBJ2-3, with TRBD2 identical over 10 bases. The CDR3 runs to 15 residues. J lost 1 base, V lost 5 bases, and 3 bases had no gene match. Germline loops: CDR1 SNHLY, CDR2 FYNNEI. The CDR3 DNA sequence: TGTGCCAGCAGTAGGACTAGCGGCGGCACAGATACGCAGTATTTT. This translates into CASSRTSGGTDTQYF. Looking up the rest from reference TRBV2 and TRBJ2-3 gives the full variable domain: EPEVTQTPSHQVTQMGQEVILRCVPISNHLYFYWYRQILGQKVEFLVSFYNNEISEKSEIFDDQFSVERPDGSNFTLKIRSTKLEDSAMYFCASSRTSGGTDTQYFGPGTRLTVL.

The chain employs TRBV5-1 and TRBJ2-5, with 11 bases lining up with TRBD2. V lost 0 bases, J lost 1 base, and 17 bases stayed unmatched. This CDR3 region has 21 residues. Germline V gives CDR1 SGHRS, CDR2 YFSETQ. In DNA form, the CDR3 reads TGCGCCAGCAGCTTGGGTTTGATCCCGGGGTCTAGCGGGGGGACCCAAGAGACCCAGTACTTC. Its translation is CASSLGLIPGSSGGTQETQYF.

The chain has TRBV5-1 and TRBJ1-1; D gene uncertain. V was clipped by 0 bases and J by 1 base, with 10 bases between them. Germline CDR1 SGHRS, CDR2 YFSETQ. The CDR3 is 15 amino acids. The chain's CDR3 is CASSLVPGENTEAFF. The DNA of the CDR3 is TGCGCCAGCAGCTTGGTTCCCGGGGAGAACACTGAAGCTTTCTTT.